The 6 T cell receptor beta chains presented below share a single source sample, sequenced in a study of CD8 T cells in ankylosing spondylitis. Their antigens are not known. Using its own MiXCR run on the 5' RACE reads, TCRdb lists one record per CDR3 protein. This table has fewer than 750,000 distinct CDR3 sequences, roughly 19% appearing once. Notes on the study in general: Blood from ankylosing spondylitis patients appeared to carry a characteristic roughly eight-variant TCR beta motif.

Sequenced input: blood, either unsorted or a sorted T cell fraction (not recorded which). These receptors were taken from a male donor with ankylosing spondylitis.

The CDR3 region has the DNA TGCGCCAGCAGACCGCCCGGGGCCAATGAGCAGTTCTTC. Its translation is CASRPPGANEQFF. This chain uses TRBV5-1 with TRBJ2-1; D might be TRBD1 or TRBD2, each matching 5 bases. This CDR3 is 13 amino acids long. Germline CDR1 is SGHRS and CDR2 is YFSETQ. The V end lost 5 bases, the J end lost 6 bases, and 12 bases lay between the germline ends.

This clonotype was recorded a few times. CDR3 DNA sequence: TGCGCCAGCAGCCCCGGGACAGATATTGAAGCTTTCTTT. Its protein product is CASSPGTDIEAFF. The chain combines TRBV5-1 with TRBJ1-1; TRBD1 aligns across 7 bases. The CDR3 loop spans 13 amino acids. V shed 4 bases, J shed 7 bases, and the junction held 7 bases outside the gene matches. Germline assignment: CDR1 SGHRS and CDR2 YFSETQ. The variable domain in full, completed from reference TRBV5-1 and TRBJ1-1, reads KAGVTQTPRYLIKTRGQQVTLSCSPISGHRSVSWYQQTPGQGLQFLFEYFSETQRNKGNFPGRFSGRQFSNSRSEMNVSTLELGDSALYLCASSPGTDIEAFFGQGTRLTVV.

V usage is TRBV25-1 and J usage is TRBJ2-7, with 7 positions matching TRBD2. The CDR3 runs 13 residues. The V gene end was trimmed by 4 bases and the J gene end by 2 bases; junction bases not matched to a gene: 2. Germline V lookup: CDR1 MGHDK, CDR2 SYGVNS. CDR3 DNA sequence: TGTGCCAGCAGTGTGGCGGGGGCCTACGAGCAGTACTTC. As protein: CASSVAGAYEQYF.

Points on this clonotype: In this CDR3 the conserved last residue, phenylalanine or tryptophan, is missing, so a read error is likely. V and J are TRBV6-1 and TRBJ1-5; D is undetermined. The CDR3 totals 13 residues. Looked up from germline, CDR1 is MNHNS and CDR2 is SASEGT. Trimming removed 6 bases from V and 9 bases from J, with 15 bases in between. CDR3 sequence reads: CASRPFLGAPQHS. CDR3 in DNA: TGTGCCAGCAGGCCGTTTTTGGGAGCGCCCCAGCATTCT.

V and J are TRBV30 and TRBJ1-4; D gene ambiguous. V gave up 2 bases and J gave up 0 bases, with 7 bases separating them. Germline CDR1 and CDR2: GTSNPN and SVGIG (reference sequence). There are 14 residues in the CDR3. The CDR3 sequence: CAWSRPPTNEKLFF. The CDR3 DNA is TGTGCCTGGAGTCGACCCCCAACTAATGAAAAACTGTTTTTT.

CDR3 protein: CASSGRDYEQYF. CDR3 nucleotide sequence: TGCGCCAGCAGCGGCAGAGATTACGAGCAGTACTTC. The chain carries TRBV5-1 and TRBJ2-7; no clear D. Germline V gene data show CDR1 as SGHRS and CDR2 as YFSETQ. V lost 4 bases, J lost 4 bases, and 9 bases lay in between. This CDR3 region has 12 residues.